This TCR beta chain emerged from a study of vaccination and CD4 T cells after COVID-19. About this clonotype itself: The antigen is not known.

The junction had 1 base not matched to a gene; V was cut back by 3 bases and J by 2 bases. This CDR3 region has 14 residues. Germline CDR1 and CDR2: MGHRA and YSYEKL. Cultured CD4+ T cell DNA was sequenced using the Oncomine TCR Beta short-read assay. MiXCR, applied by TCRdb to the PCR reads, yields one record per CDR3 protein. The table includes 15,000 to 20,000 distinct CDR3 sequences, around four fifths detected once. Treatment noted: approximately nine-day PBMC culture with coronavirus spike peptide pools or control peptides (ViraFEST assay). The sequence was obtained from a human donor who received a COVID-19 vaccine. This sample comprised CD4+ T cells from blood, cultured in vitro, obtained after SARS-CoV-2 vaccination. The chain is built from TRBV4-1 and TRBJ1-5; 7 nucleotides line up with TRBD1. The CDR3 DNA is TGCGCCAGCAGCCATACAGGGGGCAATCAGCCCCAGCATTTT. Translated, it gives CASSHTGGNQPQHF.